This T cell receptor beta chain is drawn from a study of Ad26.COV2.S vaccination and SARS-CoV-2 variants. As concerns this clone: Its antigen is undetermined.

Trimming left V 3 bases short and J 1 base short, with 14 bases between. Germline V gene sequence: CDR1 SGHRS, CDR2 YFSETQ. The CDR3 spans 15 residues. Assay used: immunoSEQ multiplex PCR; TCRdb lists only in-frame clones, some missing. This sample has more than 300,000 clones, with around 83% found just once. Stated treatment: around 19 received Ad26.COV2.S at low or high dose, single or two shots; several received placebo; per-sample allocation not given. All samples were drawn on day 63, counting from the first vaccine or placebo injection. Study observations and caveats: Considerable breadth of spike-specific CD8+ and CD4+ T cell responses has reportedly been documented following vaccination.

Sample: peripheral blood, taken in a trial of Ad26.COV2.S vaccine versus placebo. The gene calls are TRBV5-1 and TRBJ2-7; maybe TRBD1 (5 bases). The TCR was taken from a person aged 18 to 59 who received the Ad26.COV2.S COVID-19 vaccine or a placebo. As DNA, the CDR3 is TGCGCCAGCAGCTCCTACCAGGGTAGATCCTACGAGCAGTACTTC. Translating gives CASSSYQGRSYEQYF.